The 8 T cell receptor beta chains below were found in one sample sequenced in a study of blood T cell repertoires in COVID-19. Profiled with immunoSEQ multiplex PCR; TCRdb holds only in-frame clones, not every one. The sample includes 100,000 to 150,000 clones, about 91% of them seen just once. The sequenced sample was peripheral blood. These receptors were taken from a woman aged 50 to 60 with active or convalescent COVID-19.

This clone was seen once. The chain employs TRBV11-2 and TRBJ2-7; tentatively, D is TRBD1 (6 bases). Germline CDR1 SGHAT, CDR2 FQNNGV. There are 16 residues in the CDR3. Trimming pared 0 bases from V and 3 bases from J, leaving 15 bases between. CDR3 in DNA: TGTGCCAGCAGCTTAGATATAGGGCAGGGGTACTACGAGCAGTACTTC. It encodes CASSLDIGQGYYEQYF. The full variable domain, with the rest looked up from reference TRBV11-2 and TRBJ2-7, is EAGVAQSPRYKIIEKRQSVAFWCNPISGHATLYWYQQILGQGPKLLIQFQNNGVVDDSQLPKDRFSAERLKGVDSTLKIQPAKLEDSAVYLCASSLDIGQGYYEQYFGPGTRLTVT.

The table lists this clone with a count of one. The chain combines TRBV6-5 with TRBJ2-7, with 7 nucleotides matching TRBD2. The germline gives CDR1 MNHEY, CDR2 SVGAGI. The CDR3 extends over 12 amino acids. V dropped 7 bases and J dropped 3; count of bases not matched to a gene: 3. The DNA for the CDR3 is TGTGCCAGCACGGGGGAGGGCTACGAGCAGTACTTC. Translated, it gives CASTGEGYEQYF.

The V call is TRBV5-4, the J call TRBJ2-1, with 7 bases aligning to TRBD2. Germline assignment: CDR1 SGHNT and CDR2 YYREEE (reference sequence). The V gene end was trimmed by 4 bases and the J gene end by 7 bases; junction bases not matched to a gene: 14. The CDR3 spans 16 residues. CDR3 residues: CASSRPREVVSNEQFF. CDR3 in DNA: TGTGCCAGCAGCCGGCCCCGGGAGGTGGTTAGTAATGAGCAGTTCTTC.

The chain couples TRBV9 to TRBJ1-1; maybe TRBD1 (6 bases). CDR3 length: 15 residues. Per the germline V gene, CDR1 is SGDLS and CDR2 is YYNGEE. Trimming removed 3 bases from V and 1 base from J, with 13 bases in between. The CDR3 loop is CASSESLGANTEAFF. In DNA, the CDR3 is TGTGCCAGCAGCGAGAGTCTGGGGGCGAACACTGAAGCTTTCTTT.

This sequence joins TRBV10-3 and TRBJ2-7; D ambiguous. This CDR3 is 13 amino acids long. CDR1 is ENHRY and CDR2 is SYGVKD in the germline V gene. Trimming took 4 bases from V and 2 from J, leaving 9 bases between them. The CDR3 spells CAISAGVPYEQYF. CDR3 bases: TGTGCCATCAGTGCAGGTGTTCCCTACGAGCAGTACTTC.

The V call is TRBV7-9, the J call TRBJ2-4, with 7 bases identical to TRBD1. Germline V gives CDR1 SEHNR, CDR2 FQNEAQ (reference sequence). V gave up 5 bases and J gave up 8 bases; unmatched junction bases: 9. The CDR3 totals 14 residues. CDR3: CASSPRQGRDIQYF. CDR3 coding DNA: TGTGCCAGCAGCCCTAGACAGGGAAGGGACATTCAGTACTTC.

The rearrangement uses TRBV28 and TRBJ2-7; TRBD2 agrees at 8 bases. Germline V gene lookup returns CDR1 MDHEN and CDR2 SYDVKM. The V and J ends lost 4 bases and 4 bases, in that order; junction bases with no gene match: 6. The CDR3 length is 14 residues. The CDR3 DNA is TGTGCCAGCAGTTCAAAGCGGGAGAGGTACGAGCAGTACTTC. This gives the protein CASSSKRERYEQYF.

The chain uses TRBV7-2 and TRBJ2-3, with 9 bases lining up with TRBD2. Germline V gives CDR1 SGHTA, CDR2 FQGNSA. Trimming at V came to 4 bases and at J to 6 bases, leaving 11 bases not matched to a gene. This CDR3 spans 16 amino acids. The CDR3 DNA is TGTGCCAGCAGCTCAAAAATAGCGGGAGTTCTGGATACGCAGTATTTT. Its translation: CASSSKIAGVLDTQYF.